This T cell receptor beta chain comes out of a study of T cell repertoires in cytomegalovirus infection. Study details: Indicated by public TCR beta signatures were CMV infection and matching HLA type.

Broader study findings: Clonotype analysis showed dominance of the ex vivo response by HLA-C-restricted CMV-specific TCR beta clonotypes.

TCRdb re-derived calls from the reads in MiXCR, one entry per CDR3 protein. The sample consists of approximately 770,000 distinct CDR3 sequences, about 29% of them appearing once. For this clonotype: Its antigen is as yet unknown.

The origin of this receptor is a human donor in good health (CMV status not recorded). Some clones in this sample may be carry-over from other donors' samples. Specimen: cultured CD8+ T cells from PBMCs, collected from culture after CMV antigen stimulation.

CDR3 sequence: CASSYLNSLRGEITDTQYF. Here the CDR3 DNA reads TGTGCCAGCAGTTACCTAAACTCCCTCAGGGGAGAGATCACAGATACGCAGTATTTT. J is TRBJ2-3 and V is TRBV27, with a possible D match to TRBD1 (6 bases). Trimming removed 4 bases at V and 2 bases at J, with 25 bases between. CDR3 size: 19 residues. CDR1 is MNHEY, CDR2 SMNVEV, per germline (reference sequence).